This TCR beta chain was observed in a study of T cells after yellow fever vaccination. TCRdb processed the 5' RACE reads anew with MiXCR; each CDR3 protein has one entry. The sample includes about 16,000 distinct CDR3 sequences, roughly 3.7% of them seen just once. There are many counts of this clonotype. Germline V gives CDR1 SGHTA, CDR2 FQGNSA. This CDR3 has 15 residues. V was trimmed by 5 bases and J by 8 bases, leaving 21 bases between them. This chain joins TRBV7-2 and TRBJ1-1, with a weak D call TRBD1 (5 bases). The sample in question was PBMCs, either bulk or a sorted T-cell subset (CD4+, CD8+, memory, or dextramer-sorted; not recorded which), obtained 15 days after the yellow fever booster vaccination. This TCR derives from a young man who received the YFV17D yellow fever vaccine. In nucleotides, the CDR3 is TGTGCCAGCAGCCTGGGCCCTTTGGGGGACCGAGAAGCTTTCTTT. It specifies CASSLGPLGDREAFF.